This record covers a single T cell receptor beta chain. Assay used: immunoSEQ multiplex PCR; TCRdb lists only in-frame clones, some missing. This table holds 98,000 or so clones, roughly 84% found once. Trimming shortened V by 6 bases and J by 7 bases, and 15 bases separated the two germline ends. Germline CDR1 reads SNHLY; CDR2 reads FYNNEI. This CDR3 has 13 residues. These data are taken from a study of T cell responses to AZD1222 COVID-19 vaccine. The chain uses TRBV2 and TRBJ1-1; a weak D match, TRBD1 (5 bases). The sample was peripheral blood, taken 28 days after the second AZD1222 dose. This receptor was obtained from an adult who received the AZD1222 COVID-19 vaccine. The chain's CDR3 is CASRTFPGGEAFF. DNA for the CDR3: TGTGCCAGCAGAACCTTCCCCGGGGGTGAAGCTTTCTTT.